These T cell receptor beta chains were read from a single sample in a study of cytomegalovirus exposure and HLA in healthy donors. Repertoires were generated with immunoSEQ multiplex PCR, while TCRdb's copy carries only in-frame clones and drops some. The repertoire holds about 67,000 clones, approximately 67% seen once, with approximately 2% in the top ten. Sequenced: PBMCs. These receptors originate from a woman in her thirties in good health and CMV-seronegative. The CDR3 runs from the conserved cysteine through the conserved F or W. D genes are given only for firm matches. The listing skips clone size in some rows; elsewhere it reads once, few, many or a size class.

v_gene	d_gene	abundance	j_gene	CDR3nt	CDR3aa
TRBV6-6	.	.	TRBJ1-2	TGTGCCAGCAGTTACCCGGGGTATGGCTACACCTTC	CASSYPGYGYTF
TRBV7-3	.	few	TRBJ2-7	TGTGCCAGCAGCTTACTTTTGGAGGAGGAGCAGTACTTC	CASSLLLEEEQYF
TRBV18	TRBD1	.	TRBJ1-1	TGTGCCAGCTCACCACGGGACAGGGGGCTAAACACTGAAGCTTTCTTT	CASSPRDRGLNTEAFF
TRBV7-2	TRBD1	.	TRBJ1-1	TGTGCCAGCAGCGGACCCCCCGGGACAGGGGTGACCACTGAAGCTTTCTTT	CASSGPPGTGVTTEAFF
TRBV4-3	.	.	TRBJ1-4	TGCGCCAGCAGCCAAGATCGAACAGGAGGGGGGGGAGCTAATGAAAAACTGTTTTTT	CASSQDRTGGGGANEKLFF
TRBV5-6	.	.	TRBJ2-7	TGTGCCAGCAGCTTGTATGTGTCAGGGATGGGGGAGCAGTACTTC	CASSLYVSGMGEQYF
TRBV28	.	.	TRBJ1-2	TGTGCCAGCAGTTTGGCGGGGGGCGATGGCTACACCTTC	CASSLAGGDGYTF
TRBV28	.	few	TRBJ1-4	TGTGCCAGCAGTTCCCTCGGGGAGGGACAAGAAAAACTGTTTTTT	CASSSLGEGQEKLFF
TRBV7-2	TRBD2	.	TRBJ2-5	TGTGCCAGCAGCTCTCGACTAGCCCGGGAGACCCAGTACTTC	CASSSRLARETQYF
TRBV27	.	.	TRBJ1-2	TGTGCCAGCAGTGTGCGGGACGGTTATGGCTACACCTTC	CASSVRDGYGYTF
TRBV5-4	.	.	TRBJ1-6	TGTGCCAGCAGCTTGGGGGGGGACCTACGTTCACCCCTCCACTTT	CASSLGGDLRSPLHF
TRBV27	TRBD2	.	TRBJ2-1	TGTGCCAGCAGTTGGGAGCCTAGCGGACGGCAGTTCTTC	CASSWEPSGRQFF
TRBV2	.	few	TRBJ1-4	TGTGCCAGCAGGGAGACCGGGTCTGGAGATAAACTGTTTTTT	CASRETGSGDKLFF
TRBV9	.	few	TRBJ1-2	TGTGCCAGCAGCGTGGGCCCGGACAGCTATGGCTACACCTTC	CASSVGPDSYGYTF
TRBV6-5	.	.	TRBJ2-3	TGTGCCAGCAGTGCCCGGGACTGGAGGCAGTATTTT	CASSARDWRQYF
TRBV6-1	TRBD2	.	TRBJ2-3	TGTGCCAGCAGTGAATGGACTAGCGGGGGGTTAGCAGATACGCAGTATTTT	CASSEWTSGGLADTQYF
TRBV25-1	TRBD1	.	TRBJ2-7	TGTGCCAGGGACAGGGGGCTCTACGAGCAGTACTTC	CARDRGLYEQYF
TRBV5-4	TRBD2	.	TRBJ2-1	TGTGCCAGCAGCTCGACCGGGACTAGCGGGGGTCTCTACAATGAGCAGTTCTTC	CASSSTGTSGGLYNEQFF
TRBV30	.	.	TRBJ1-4	TGTGCCTGGAGTGTACGGCGGGGTGGGGAAAAACTGTTTTTT	CAWSVRRGGEKLFF
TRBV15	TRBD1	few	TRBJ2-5	TGTGCCACCAGCATTCCCCGGGACAGGGAGCGGGAGACCCAGTACTTC	CATSIPRDRERETQYF
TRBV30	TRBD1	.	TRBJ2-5	TGTGCCTGGAGTGCCCTAAAGACAGGGACCCAAGAGACCCAGTACTTC	CAWSALKTGTQETQYF
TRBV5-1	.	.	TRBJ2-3	TGCGCCAGCAGCTTGGCCGGGGGACGGACTTCTAGCACAGATACGCAGTATTTT	CASSLAGGRTSSTDTQYF
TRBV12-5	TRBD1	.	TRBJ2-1	TGTGCTAGTGCCCTGGGACAGGGGGTCATGAATGAGCAGTTCTTC	CASALGQGVMNEQFF
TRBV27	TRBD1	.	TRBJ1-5	TGTGCCAGCAGTACTCGACAGGGTAGCAATCAGCCCCAGCATTTT	CASSTRQGSNQPQHF
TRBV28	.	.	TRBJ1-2	TGTGCCAGCAGTTTGCGGACAGCCGCTAACTATGGCTACACCTTC	CASSLRTAANYGYTF
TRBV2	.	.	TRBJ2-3	TGTGCCAGCAGTGAAGGACAGAGCACAGATACGCAGTATTTT	CASSEGQSTDTQYF
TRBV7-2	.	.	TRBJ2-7	TGTGCCAGCAGCTTAGGGGCAGGGAGGTCGCGGGAGCAGTACTTC	CASSLGAGRSREQYF
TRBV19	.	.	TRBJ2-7	TGTGCCAGTAGTGCCTCAGGTACGGCCTACGAGCAGTACTTC	CASSASGTAYEQYF
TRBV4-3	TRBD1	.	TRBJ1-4	TGCGCCAGCAGCCAAGGGAGGACAGGGGGCAGTTCTGCAACTAATGAAAAACTGTTTTTT	CASSQGRTGGSSATNEKLFF
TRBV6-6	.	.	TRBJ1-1	TGTGCCAGCAGTTACTCGTCGGGGACTGGTGCGTTCTTT	CASSYSSGTGAFF
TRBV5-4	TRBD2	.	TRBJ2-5	TGTGCCAGCAGCTTGCTTAGCGGGGGCGACGGGACCCAGTACTTC	CASSLLSGGDGTQYF
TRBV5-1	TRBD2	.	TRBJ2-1	TGCGCCAGCCGCCCCGCTAGCGGGATAGCAAATGAGCAGTTCTTC	CASRPASGIANEQFF
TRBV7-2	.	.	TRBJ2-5	TGTGCCAGCAGCTTATCAGGACAGCACCAAGAGACCCAGTACTTC	CASSLSGQHQETQYF
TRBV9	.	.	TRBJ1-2	TGTGCCAGCAGCGTTGGGGGGGGTCGGGCTGGCTACACCTTC	CASSVGGGRAGYTF
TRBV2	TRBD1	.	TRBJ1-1	TGTGCCAGCAGTGGGGACAGGGCGGCTTTCTTT	CASSGDRAAFF
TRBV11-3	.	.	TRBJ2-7	TGTGCCAGCAGCCATCCCGGGACACCTGTTTACGAGCAGTACTTC	CASSHPGTPVYEQYF
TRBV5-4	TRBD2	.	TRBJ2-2	TGTGCCAGCAGCTCTGGCGGGACTAGCGGGGCGAACACCGGGGAGCTGTTTTTT	CASSSGGTSGANTGELFF
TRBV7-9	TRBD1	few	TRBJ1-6	TGTGCCAGCAGCTGGCAGGGGGCGGCAGATTCACCCCTCCACTTT	CASSWQGAADSPLHF
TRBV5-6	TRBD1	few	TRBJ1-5	TGTGCCAGCAGTCACAGGGGTAGCAATCAGCCCCAGCATTTT	CASSHRGSNQPQHF
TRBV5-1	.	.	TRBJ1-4	TGCGCCAGCAGCGCGGACTCAGCAGGTGAAAAACTGTTTTTT	CASSADSAGEKLFF
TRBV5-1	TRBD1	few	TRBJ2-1	TGCGCCAGAAAGGGGGCAAAGCCTTCCTACAATGAGCAGTTCTTC	CARKGAKPSYNEQFF
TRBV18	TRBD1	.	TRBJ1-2	TGTGCCAGCTCAGGAGGGGGACAGGCCTACTATGGCTACACCTTC	CASSGGGQAYYGYTF